The clone carrying this TCR beta chain was counted a single time. Per the germline V gene, CDR1 is SGHTA and CDR2 is FQGNSA. The CDR3 is made up of 16 amino acids. V gave up 5 bases and J gave up 5 bases; unmatched junction bases: 15. Only in-frame clones appear in the TCRdb table, and some are missing; sequencing was by immunoSEQ multiplex PCR. The sample contains roughly 350,000 clones, 85% of which appear only once. This sample is drawn from a study of blood T cell repertoires in COVID-19. Background on the study: Samples of COVID-19 (acute and convalescent) were obtained from the United States, Italy and Spain. Sample material is recorded as cDNA or gDNA derived from T cells, B-cell-depleted T cells, or PBMCs.

This chain uses TRBV7-2 with TRBJ2-7; 7 bases agree with TRBD2. Sequencing was done on a sample of peripheral blood. The receptor was isolated from a woman under 30 with acute or convalescent COVID-19. DNA for the CDR3: TGTGCCAGCAGCCTATACGGTCCGACTAGCAGCAACGAGCAGTACTTC. Protein sequence: CASSLYGPTSSNEQYF.